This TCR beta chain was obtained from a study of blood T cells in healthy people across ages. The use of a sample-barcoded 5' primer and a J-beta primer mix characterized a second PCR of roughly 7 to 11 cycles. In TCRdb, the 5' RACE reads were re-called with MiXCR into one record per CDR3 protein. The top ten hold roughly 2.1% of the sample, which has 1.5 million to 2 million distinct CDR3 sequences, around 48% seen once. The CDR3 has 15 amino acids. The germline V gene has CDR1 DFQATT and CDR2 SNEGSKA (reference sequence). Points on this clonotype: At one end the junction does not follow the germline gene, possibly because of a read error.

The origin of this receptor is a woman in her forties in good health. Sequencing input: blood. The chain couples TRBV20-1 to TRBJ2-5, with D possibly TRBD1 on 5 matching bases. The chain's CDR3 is CSARAPTGRQETQYF. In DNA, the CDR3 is TGCAGTGCTAGAGCCCCCACAGGACGGCAAGAGACCCAGTACTTT.